This T cell receptor beta chain was identified in a study of blood T cell repertoires in COVID-19. About the research overall: Acute-phase and convalescent COVID-19 samples originated in the United States, Italy and Spain. PBMCs, B-cell-depleted T cells, or T cells were the source of the cDNA or gDNA that made up the material.

V lost 5 bases to trimming and J lost 8 bases; unmatched junction nucleotides: 6. The CDR3 spans 13 residues. CDR1 and CDR2 from the germline V gene are MDHEN and SYDVKM. Per the original methods: By means of reference gene primer amplification, nucleated cell counts were estimated. TCRdb's copy holds only in-frame clones and misses some; the assay was immunoSEQ multiplex PCR. V, J and clone size are those of that table, while D and trimming were read from the DNA. Found here are about 140,000 clones, around 79% of them singletons; the top ten hold roughly 3.5%. The chain joins TRBV28 to TRBJ1-2; TRBD1 agrees at 9 bases. This sequence originates from a man aged 60-69 years with acute or convalescent COVID-19. Source material: peripheral blood. CDR3 coding DNA: TGTGCCAGCAGTCCAGCCACAGGGGGCGGCTACACCTTC. It encodes CASSPATGGGYTF.